This T cell receptor (beta chain) is from a study of neurological immune-mediated disorders (dated by TCRdb to between 2018 and 2021). Some background on the complete study: Among the approximately 35 multiple sclerosis patients, relapsing-remitting MS accounted for approximately 31 and secondary progressive MS accounted for 3. Peripheral blood TCR-beta repertoires from patients with HTLV-I-associated myelopathy (HAM/TSP), patients with multiple sclerosis, and healthy controls were compared in the study using UMI-based sequencing. The 95 to 110 TCR-beta libraries covered PBMC samples along with longitudinal samples, technical triplicates, and paired sorted CD4+ and CD8+ T-cell subsets. The cohort comprised about 68 subjects: roughly 15 HAM/TSP patients, 35 or so multiple sclerosis patients and about 20 healthy controls.

This clonotype came up many times. No antigen is known for it. It has no much larger one-base neighbor in the sample; base qualities were not kept. The full study reports these points: No identical CDR3 amino acid sequences were found to be shared among expanded clones across subjects, suggesting that TCR-beta repertoires were private in all groups. TCR clonal expansion was highest in HAM/TSP patients and lowest in MS patients, with MS patients falling below even healthy controls. The MS cluster showed no association with clinical or MRI features, and the authors stated that larger cohorts are needed. Phylogenetic analysis grouped repertoires from 18 of 34 MS patients into a cluster of related CDR3 sequences, suggesting a possible repertoire-level signature.

Sorted-subset TCR libraries were prepared from around 1 million sorted CD4+ or CD8+ T cells. The multiple sclerosis patients were enrolled in a US clinical protocol that used magnetic resonance imaging to evaluate disease progression. Peripheral blood was subjected to Ficoll-Hypaque density gradient centrifugation to isolate PBMCs, which were then cryopreserved in liquid nitrogen. Paired sorted CD4+ and CD8+ subsets came from healthy controls, HAM/TSP patients and MS patients. cDNA was synthesized by template-switch 5'RACE using a primer carrying a 10-nucleotide random unique molecular identifier by which each TCR transcript was tagged. Each sequencing run produced over 180 million TCR-beta sequences covering 15-18 subjects. The RNeasy kit was used to extract total RNA. Using the KAPA Real-time Library Amplification kit, TCR-beta VDJ regions were amplified with primers for the TCR constant region and the 5'RACE anchor. A first PCR added sample indexes and Illumina adaptors, after which a second PCR increased the library yield. The roughly 650 bp TCR product was size-selected on a 2% E-gel SizeSelection system after Ampure bead purification. Before pooling, libraries had their quality checked on a Bioanalyzer, their concentration measured with Qubit, and their quantity determined with the Kapa Library Quantification kit. Paired-end 2 x 150 bp sequencing of the libraries was performed on an Illumina HiSeq 2500. To increase sequence diversity, roughly 24-32% phiX was spiked into each library pool. Per the authors' processing: Quality-filtered reads were processed with the UMI-based MiGEC pipeline, which removed over 80% of raw TCR sequences during error correction. IMGT germline references were used for alignment of VDJ genes, and clonotypes were defined by a unique CDR3 amino acid sequence together with V-J genes. Clonal expansion, Shannon diversity, and CDR3 relatedness (CalcPairwiseDistances, ClusterSamples) were evaluated with VDJtools, and phylogenetic trees were built with CLCbio workbench. Using coefficient-of-variation modelling across technical triplicates, the study counted a clone as expanded if it had at least 8 unique UMIs. Through fastp at Q25 and MiXCR, TCRdb rebuilt clones from the public reads, retaining in-frame beta chains. When rows share a CDR3 protein, they turn into one entry using the most common DNA and genes. It is TCRdb's table, rather than the study itself, that gives the V and J calls and clone size. This sample is represented by roughly 52,000 distinct CDR3 sequences; just under 4% of them were singletons. The top ten clones comprise about 2% of the sample.

A distance of 12 bases separates the germline ends of V and J, which lose 0 bases and 4 bases respectively. As encoded in the germline V gene (reference sequence), CDR1 is DFQATT while CDR2 is SNEGSKA. The CDR3 runs 14 amino acids, cysteine and phenylalanine included. This entry keeps only the CDR3 DNA: 42 bases, framed from base 1. The rearrangement combines TRBV20-1 with TRBJ1-2; the D gene remains uncertain. Sequencing input: CD4+ T cells from blood. The source is a woman between 40 and 50 years old with multiple sclerosis. Here is the DNA: TGCAGTGCTAGAGATCTCGGGGTCGGCTATGGCTACACCTTC. This is translated as CSARDLGVGYGYTF.